Listed below are T cell receptor beta chains from one sample, sequenced in a study of beta chain features in type 1 diabetes. Only in-frame clones appear in the TCRdb table, and some are missing; sequencing was by immunoSEQ multiplex PCR. The sample holds some 25,000 clones, roughly three fifths seen once. Sequenced: Tregs from blood. The receptors derive from a young woman with type 1 diabetes. Each CDR3 is given with its conserved first and last residue. The D gene is left open where the match is weak. Clone size, where shown, is once, few, many, or a class for clones that have expanded.

cdr3_nt | cdr3_aa | d_call | clone_size | v_call | cdr3_length | j_call
TGCGCCAGCAGCCAAGTAGGTCAGGGGATCGCTGGAAACACCATATATTTT | CASSQVGQGIAGNTIYF | . | . | TRBV4-3 | 17 | TRBJ1-3
TGCGCCAGCAGCCAAGGACTAGCGGGAGGCTTCACCGGGGAGCTGTTTTTT | CASSQGLAGGFTGELFF | TRBD2 | . | TRBV4-3 | 17 | TRBJ2-2
TGTGCCAGCAGCATCGGACAGGACCGTGGGTATAACGACTATGGCTACACCTTC | CASSIGQDRGYNDYGYTF | TRBD1 | once | TRBV7-8 | 18 | TRBJ1-2
TGTGCCAGCCAGGCTAGCGGGAGACCTGAGCAGTTCTTC | CASQASGRPEQFF | TRBD2 | few | TRBV28 | 13 | TRBJ2-1
TGTGTCAGCAGCCCTATGGGCGGGGCGGGGGATACGCAGTATTTT | CVSSPMGGAGDTQYF | . | . | TRBV7-9 | 15 | TRBJ2-3
TGTGCCAGCAGCTTACGGACAGCCTACGAGCAGTACTTC | CASSLRTAYEQYF | . | . | TRBV5-6 | 13 | TRBJ2-7
TGTGCCTGGAGGAGAAGTTTCCCTGAAGCTTTCTTT | CAWRRSFPEAFF | . | . | TRBV30 | 12 | TRBJ1-1
TGTGCCAGTAGTATTGGCAGGGTCACCGTGGCCACTGAAGCTTTCTTT | CASSIGRVTVATEAFF | . | . | TRBV19 | 16 | TRBJ1-1
TGCGCCAGCAGCCAAGATGGTAGCGGGAGACAGTTCTTC | CASSQDGSGRQFF | TRBD2 | few | TRBV4-3 | 13 | TRBJ2-1
TGCAGCGTTTCGCAGGGGCTGGGCACTGAAGCTTTCTTT | CSVSQGLGTEAFF | . | few | TRBV29-1 | 13 | TRBJ1-1
TGTGCCAGCAGGACAGGGGTCTCCCAGCCCCAGCATTTT | CASRTGVSQPQHF | TRBD1 | . | TRBV28 | 13 | TRBJ1-5
TGTGCCTGGAGTGTAGGACTATCCACCGGGGAGCTGTTTTTT | CAWSVGLSTGELFF | . | . | TRBV30 | 14 | TRBJ2-2
TGTGCCAGCAGCTTAAACCGGGACAGATTATCGGACTACACCTTC | CASSLNRDRLSDYTF | TRBD1 | . | TRBV7-9 | 15 | TRBJ1-2
TGTGCCAGCAGTTACGGACTAGCGGGTCCAGAGACCCAGTACTTC | CASSYGLAGPETQYF | TRBD2 | . | TRBV6-5 | 15 | TRBJ2-5
TGCAGCGTTGAAGATCAGGGACTAGCGGGAGCAGAGACCCAGTACTTC | CSVEDQGLAGAETQYF | TRBD2 | few | TRBV29-1 | 16 | TRBJ2-5
TGTGCCAGCTCACCCCAGGGACAGTTGAGCACAGATACGCAGTATTTT | CASSPQGQLSTDTQYF | TRBD1 | . | TRBV18 | 16 | TRBJ2-3
TGTGCCAGCAGCCGAGGGATCGTTTCCGAAGCTTTCTTT | CASSRGIVSEAFF | . | . | TRBV5-5 | 13 | TRBJ1-1
TGTGCCATCAGAGGACAGTCCACCGGGGAGCTGTTTTTT | CAIRGQSTGELFF | . | few | TRBV10-3 | 13 | TRBJ2-2
TGTGCCAGCAGCCCGGGACTAGCGGACTTAGATACGCAGTATTTT | CASSPGLADLDTQYF | TRBD2 | . | TRBV11-3 | 15 | TRBJ2-3
TGTGCCAGCTCCCCCGGCATTACGGGTAACAATGAGCAGTTCTTC | CASSPGITGNNEQFF | . | . | TRBV18 | 15 | TRBJ2-1
TGTGCCAGCAGCTTAGTGCTGGGACTAGAAAGCACAGATACGCAGTATTTT | CASSLVLGLESTDTQYF | TRBD2 | . | TRBV11-2 | 17 | TRBJ2-3
TGTGCCAGCAGTTCCTTCGGGACTAGCGGGAACCACGAGCAGTACTTC | CASSSFGTSGNHEQYF | TRBD2 | few | TRBV6-5 | 16 | TRBJ2-7
TGCGCCAGCGGGGGGACTCCTTATAACAATGAGCAGTTCTTC | CASGGTPYNNEQFF | . | . | TRBV5-1 | 14 | TRBJ2-1
TGCAGCGTTGAAGGTTCGAGGACTAGCGGCTCCTACAATGAGCAGTTCTTC | CSVEGSRTSGSYNEQFF | TRBD2 | few | TRBV29-1 | 17 | TRBJ2-1
TGTGCCAGCACCAAGAACACTGAAGCTTTCTTT | CASTKNTEAFF | . | few | TRBV28 | 11 | TRBJ1-1
TGTGCCAGCAGCCCCCGCGGACAGGACTTTGGGGAGACCCAGTACTTC | CASSPRGQDFGETQYF | TRBD1 | . | TRBV7-9 | 16 | TRBJ2-5
TGTGCCAGCAGCTTCGGACACCGCTCTGGGGCCAACGTCCTGACTTTC | CASSFGHRSGANVLTF | . | . | TRBV13 | 16 | TRBJ2-6
TGCGCCAGCAGCTTGGAACTAGCGGGAGGGCCGAATGAGCAGTTCTTC | CASSLELAGGPNEQFF | TRBD2 | . | TRBV5-1 | 16 | TRBJ2-1
TGTGCCAGCAGCTTGGGGCTGCGGGGGAGTGGGGAGACCCAGTACTTC | CASSLGLRGSGETQYF | TRBD2 | . | TRBV5-6 | 16 | TRBJ2-5
TGTGCCTGGAGTTCGGGACTCTATGGCTACACCTTC | CAWSSGLYGYTF | . | . | TRBV30 | 12 | TRBJ1-2
TGTGCCAGCAGCGCGAACTATGGCTACACCTTC | CASSANYGYTF | . | . | TRBV9 | 11 | TRBJ1-2
TGCGCCAGCAGCTCCGGGACAAATAATTCACCCCTCCACTTT | CASSSGTNNSPLHF | . | . | TRBV5-1 | 14 | TRBJ1-6
TGCGCCAGCAGCCAAGATCAGGGTGGGGTGAGGGAAAAACTGTTTTTT | CASSQDQGGVREKLFF | . | once | TRBV4-1 | 16 | TRBJ1-4
TGTGCCAGCAGCTTAGCCGGGACTAGCGGGATCGGAGAGACCCAGTACTTC | CASSLAGTSGIGETQYF | TRBD2 | few | TRBV7-2 | 17 | TRBJ2-5
TGTGCCAGTAGTATCGTCGGGGGTATGAGAACAGATACGCAGTATTTT | CASSIVGGMRTDTQYF | . | . | TRBV19 | 16 | TRBJ2-3
TGTGCCAGCAGTTCAGACACCGGGGAGCTGTTTTTT | CASSSDTGELFF | . | few | TRBV7-2 | 12 | TRBJ2-2
TGCGCCAGCAGCTTGGGGGCTAGCGGGAGGGCCGAGGAGACCCAGTACTTC | CASSLGASGRAEETQYF | TRBD2 | once | TRBV5-1 | 17 | TRBJ2-5
TGTGCCAGCTCCCCGGGACAACACCTCTCCTACGAGCAGTACTTC | CASSPGQHLSYEQYF | . | . | TRBV18 | 15 | TRBJ2-7
TGCGCCAGCCGGGGGTCGGGTGTCGCTGAAGCTTTCTTT | CASRGSGVAEAFF | . | . | TRBV5-1 | 13 | TRBJ1-1
TGTGCCAGTAGCCCAGGGTCGAGCTCCTACAATGAGCAGTTCTTC | CASSPGSSSYNEQFF | . | few | TRBV19 | 15 | TRBJ2-1
TGTGCCAGCAGCCTAGCGGGAGGGTGGAATGAGCAGTTCTTC | CASSLAGGWNEQFF | TRBD2 | few | TRBV9 | 14 | TRBJ2-1
TGTGCCAGCAGCTTATCACAGGCAGCATTAAAACTGTTTTTT | CASSLSQAALKLFF | . | . | TRBV7-9 | 14 | TRBJ1-4
TGTGCCAGCAGCCCCCTTTCGCGGGGCGGGGAGCTGTTTTTT | CASSPLSRGGELFF | . | . | TRBV7-7 | 14 | TRBJ2-2
TGTGCCAGCAGTTTATGGGAGGGAAACACTGAAGCTTTCTTT | CASSLWEGNTEAFF | . | . | TRBV27 | 14 | TRBJ1-1
TGTGCCAGCACCCTTACCGGGACAGGGGCCGGCTACACCTTC | CASTLTGTGAGYTF | TRBD1 | . | TRBV6-1 | 14 | TRBJ1-2
TGCGCCAGCAGCTTGGCCCTGGGACTAGCCTATTCCTACGAGCAGTACTTC | CASSLALGLAYSYEQYF | TRBD2 | . | TRBV5-1 | 17 | TRBJ2-7
TGCGCCAGCAGCTTGGTGGGACAGGGGGCAGGCACCGGGGAGCTGTTTTTT | CASSLVGQGAGTGELFF | TRBD1 | . | TRBV5-1 | 17 | TRBJ2-2
TGTGCCAGCAGTCGTAGCGGGGGGCCGACCCAGTACTTC | CASSRSGGPTQYF | TRBD2 | . | TRBV6-6 | 13 | TRBJ2-5
TGTGCCAGTAGCATCCCCAGCGGGATCGGCACCGGGGAGCTGTTTTTT | CASSIPSGIGTGELFF | TRBD2 | . | TRBV19 | 16 | TRBJ2-2
TGTGCCAGCAGCTTAGTAGCTAGCGGGAGTGGGGAGCAGTACTTC | CASSLVASGSGEQYF | TRBD2 | . | TRBV7-2 | 15 | TRBJ2-7
TGCGCCAGCAGCGTGGCAGGCAACACTGAAGCTTTCTTT | CASSVAGNTEAFF | . | . | TRBV5-1 | 13 | TRBJ1-1
TGTGCCAGCAGTCTTACAGGGTGGAGCGAAGCTTTCTTT | CASSLTGWSEAFF | . | . | TRBV2 | 13 | TRBJ1-1
TGTGCCAGCAGCTTGCAGACCTACGAGCAGTACTTC | CASSLQTYEQYF | . | . | TRBV7-2 | 12 | TRBJ2-7
TGTGCCAGCAGTAGGCCGGGGACAGGGTATACCGGGGAGCTGTTTTTT | CASSRPGTGYTGELFF | TRBD1 | . | TRBV27 | 16 | TRBJ2-2
TGCGCCAGCAGCTTGGCGGGACAGACCTACGAGCAGTACTTC | CASSLAGQTYEQYF | TRBD1 | few | TRBV5-1 | 14 | TRBJ2-7
TGTGCCAGCAGCTTTGCGGGTCAGAGAAATACCTACAATGAGCAGTTCTTC | CASSFAGQRNTYNEQFF | . | . | TRBV5-5 | 17 | TRBJ2-1
TGTGCCAGCAGTCGGGGGATTACAACTAATGAAAAACTGTTTTTT | CASSRGITTNEKLFF | . | . | TRBV6-6 | 15 | TRBJ1-4